Reported below is one T cell receptor (beta chain). Antigen: not known. The primer mix had 60 Vbeta and 13 Jbeta primers. The assay was immunoSEQ multiplex PCR, and TCRdb's table has in-frame clones only and misses some. The table shows more than 90,000 clones, with around 81% occurring only once. The entry originates in a study of cytomegalovirus exposure and HLA in healthy donors. The study, taken as a whole, reports: Earlier findings revealed that most TCR beta V segments proved productive either about 87% or about 30% of the time. Later work showed greater clonal expansion in HLA-associated TCR beta chains than in equally common others. Presence/absence analyses assumed roughly uniform sequencing depth across donors. One cluster of highly shared sequence variants probably arose as a sequencing artifact.

The clonotype comes from a woman aged 70-85 years in good health and CMV-seropositive. The sample consisted of PBMCs.

The DNA for the CDR3 is TGTGCCTGCGCGGCCAGGAGGGATCAGCCCCAGCATTTT. This gives the protein CACAARRDQPQHF. This sequence joins TRBV19 and TRBJ1-5; no clear D gene. Germline V CDR1 and CDR2: LNHDA, SQIVND (reference sequence). V gave up 11 bases and J gave up 5 bases, with 16 bases separating them. The CDR3 loop spans 13 amino acids.